This passage covers 30 T cell receptor beta chains from one sample sequenced in a study of PD-1 blockade in classical Hodgkin lymphoma. TCRdb's table, derived via immunoSEQ multiplex PCR, lists solely in-frame clones and lacks some. This table has about 94,000 clones, approximately 94% appearing once. The time point was: cycle 4 day 1 (C4D1), after about 6 weeks of nivolumab. No patient escaped relapse after autologous stem cell transplantation, and brentuximab vedotin exposure varied. Specimen: peripheral blood mononuclear cells (PBMCs), collected before the fourth cycle of nivolumab. Receptor source: a human donor with classical Hodgkin lymphoma.

The chain uses TRBV30 and TRBJ2-7; D possibly corresponds to TRBD1 (6 bases). Germline CDR1 is GTSNPN and CDR2 is SVGIG (reference sequence). CDR3 length: 13 residues. Trimming shortened V by 4 bases and J by 4 bases, and 14 bases separated the two germline ends. CDR3 coding DNA: TGTGCCTGGACCACCGGGACACAATACGAGCAGTACTTC. Its protein product is CAWTTGTQYEQYF.

The chain has TRBV6-1 and TRBJ2-1, with D unclear. Germline CDR1 and CDR2: MNHNS and SASEGT. The CDR3 sequence is 13 residues long. Trimming left V 3 bases short and J 6 bases short, with 9 bases between. The CDR3 region is CASSDSHSNEQFF. The CDR3 region has the DNA TGTGCCAGCAGTGATTCGCACAGCAATGAGCAGTTCTTC.

The chain employs TRBV28 and TRBJ2-1; 9 bases line up with TRBD2. V dropped 1 base and J dropped 8; count of bases not matched to a gene: 18. CDR3 length: 19 amino acids. Germline lookup yields CDR1 MDHEN and CDR2 SYDVKM. The CDR3 DNA sequence: TGTGCCAGCAGTTTATATCTGGCGGGAGGGATATTCCCGGCAGATGAGCAGTTCTTC. Its translation is CASSLYLAGGIFPADEQFF.

The gene calls are TRBV27 and TRBJ2-1; perhaps TRBD1 as D (6 bases). Germline CDR1 reads MNHEY; CDR2 reads SMNVEV (reference sequence). This CDR3 region has 11 residues. The V end was cut by 10 bases, the J end by 5 bases, with 9 bases between. This chain's CDR3 is CATRGHNEQFF. In DNA form, the CDR3 reads TGTGCCACCAGGGGCCACAATGAGCAGTTCTTC.

The CDR3 spells CASSLTEAGELFF. The CDR3 DNA is TGTGCCAGCAGTCTGACAGAGGCAGGGGAGCTGTTTTTT. The rearrangement links TRBV6-5 to TRBJ2-2; maybe TRBD1 (5 bases). V shed 5 bases and J shed 8 bases, with 12 bases lying between them. Germline V lookup: CDR1 MNHEY, CDR2 SVGAGI. This CDR3 contains 13 residues.

The rearrangement uses TRBV5-4 and TRBJ1-4, with 7 bases that match TRBD1. Losses at the gene ends were 4 bases for V and 5 bases for J; bases not matched to a gene: 11. Germline V CDR1 and CDR2: SGHNT, YYREEE (reference sequence). The CDR3 length is 16 residues. DNA for the CDR3: TGTGCCAGCAGCATGGACAGGCGGGCGGCAAATGAAAAACTGTTTTTT. Translating gives CASSMDRRAANEKLFF.

As concerns this clone: One end of the junction varies from germline; a read error may be responsible. The V gene is TRBV6-5, the J gene TRBJ2-7; D is tentatively TRBD1 or TRBD2 (5 bases each). CDR1 and CDR2 from the germline V gene are MNHEY and SVGAGI. This CDR3 is 11 amino acids long. CDR3 bases: TGTGCCAGCAGTAACGGGGCCGTCGGGGTCTTC. This codes for CASSNGAVGVF.

The chain recombines TRBV29-1 with TRBJ1-2, with 7 bases lining up with TRBD1. This CDR3 is built from 13 residues. The germline CDR1 and CDR2 sequences are SQVTM and ANQGSEA. V trimming: 5 bases; J trimming: 0 bases; junction bases outside the gene matches: 3. The CDR3 loop reads CSVSDRTNYGYTF. The CDR3 DNA reads as TGCAGCGTTTCGGACAGGACTAACTATGGCTACACCTTC.

The V gene is TRBV28, the J gene TRBJ2-7; D gene uncertain. V gave up 8 bases and J gave up 1 base, with 12 bases separating them. The germline gives CDR1 MDHEN, CDR2 SYDVKM. The CDR3 loop spans 13 amino acids. Here the CDR3 DNA reads TGTGCCAGCGAGGATAATAGTTCCTACGAGCAGTACTTC. This encodes CASEDNSSYEQYF.

The CDR3 sequence is CASMGHGPYEQYF. In DNA form, the CDR3 reads TGTGCCAGTATGGGACATGGACCCTACGAGCAGTACTTC. The rearrangement links TRBV19 to TRBJ2-7; possibly TRBD1 for D (6 bases). The V gene lost 7 bases and the J gene lost 2 bases, with 12 bases spanning the gap. Per germline, CDR1 LNHDA and CDR2 SQIVND (reference sequence). CDR3 length equals 13 residues.

The CDR3 here is CASSLPPITDTQYF. CDR3 in DNA: TGTGCCAGCAGCCTGCCCCCCATCACAGATACGCAGTATTTT. This chain connects TRBV11-1 to TRBJ2-3; D call uncertain. V lost 5 bases and J 2 bases, leaving 11 bases between the germline ends. The CDR3 has 14 residues. Germline V gene lookup returns CDR1 SGHAT and CDR2 FQDESV (reference sequence). The variable domain in full, with the rest retrieved from reference TRBV11-1 and TRBJ2-3, is EAEVAQSPRYKITEKSQAVAFWCDPISGHATLYWYRQILGQGPELLVQFQDESVVDDSQLPKDRFSAERLKGVDSTLKIQPAELGDSAMYLCASSLPPITDTQYFGPGTRLTVL.

This chain uses TRBV5-6 with TRBJ2-2; 11 bases are a match to TRBD2. Losses at the gene ends were 0 bases for V and 5 bases for J; bases not matched to a gene: 3. The CDR3 covers 16 residues. Germline V gene sequence: CDR1 SGHDT, CDR2 YYEEEE. The CDR3 region is CASSLVASGRTGELFF. The CDR3, as DNA: TGTGCCAGCAGCTTGGTCGCTAGCGGGAGGACCGGGGAGCTGTTTTTT.

This chain connects TRBV18 to TRBJ1-2; D is perhaps TRBD1 (5 bases). The CDR3 spans 15 residues. Germline assignment: CDR1 KGHSH and CDR2 LQKENI. V dropped 1 base and J dropped 4 bases, with 13 bases sitting between them. The CDR3 DNA sequence: TGTGCCAGCTCACCACGTTCAGGGCAGACCTATGGCTACACCTTC. This sequence encodes CASSPRSGQTYGYTF.

The chain carries TRBV25-1 and TRBJ2-7, with 12 bases lining up with TRBD2. From germline, CDR1 is MGHDK and CDR2 SYGVNS. The CDR3 runs to 15 residues. The trim removed 4 bases at V and 6 bases at J, leaving 7 bases unmatched. DNA for the CDR3: TGTGCCAGCAGTGGGCTGACTAGCGGGAGTTTCGAGCAGTACTTC. This encodes CASSGLTSGSFEQYF.

This clone came up once. The chain has TRBV6-1 and TRBJ2-7, with D maybe TRBD1 (6 bases). Trimming left V 4 bases short and J 5 bases short, with 12 bases between. CDR1 is MNHNS, CDR2 SASEGT, per germline. There are 13 residues in the CDR3. Here the CDR3 reads CASSGTTGDEQYF. The CDR3 region has the DNA TGTGCCAGCAGTGGCACGACAGGAGACGAGCAGTACTTC.

The chain has TRBV7-9 and TRBJ2-7; D ambiguous. V was trimmed by 1 base and J by 9 bases, leaving 10 bases between them. CDR1 and CDR2 (germline): SEHNR, FQNEAQ (reference sequence). The CDR3 consists of 12 residues. CDR3 sequence: CASSLGGWGQYF. CDR3 nucleotide sequence: TGTGCCAGCAGCTTAGGGGGATGGGGGCAGTACTTC.

The chain links TRBV7-9 to TRBJ2-1, with D tentatively TRBD2 (6 bases). This CDR3 is built from 17 residues. Germline-derived CDR1 and CDR2 are SEHNR and FQNEAQ (reference sequence). Trimming pared 3 bases from V and 5 bases from J, leaving 20 bases between. The CDR3 DNA reads TGTGCCAGCAGCTTGGGTACAGCCTGGGGGGAAAACAATGAGCAGTTCTTC. This sequence encodes CASSLGTAWGENNEQFF.

The V call is TRBV11-2, the J call TRBJ2-2, with 9 positions matching TRBD2. The V gene end was trimmed by 5 bases and the J gene end by 7 bases; junction bases not matched to a gene: 17. CDR1 and CDR2 from the germline V gene are SGHAT and FQNNGV. This CDR3 spans 18 amino acids. The CDR3 bases are TGTGCCAGCAGCCCTACAAGGGGGCGGGAGGGCCCTGGCGGGGAGCTGTTTTTT. This sequence encodes CASSPTRGREGPGGELFF.

The V call is TRBV5-1, the J call TRBJ2-1; 11 nucleotides agree with TRBD2. This CDR3 is built from 16 residues. CDR1 SGHRS and CDR2 YFSETQ come from the germline V gene. The junction had 6 bases not matched to a gene; V was cut back by 0 bases and J by 7 bases. The CDR3 is CASSLDGLAGSNEQFF. For the CDR3, the DNA is TGCGCCAGCAGCTTGGACGGACTAGCGGGTTCTAATGAGCAGTTCTTC.

V and J are TRBV9 and TRBJ2-5, with 9 positions matching TRBD2. The junction had 2 bases not matched to a gene; V was cut back by 3 bases and J by 5 bases. The germline V gene encodes CDR1 SGDLS and CDR2 YYNGEE. The CDR3 totals 13 residues. The CDR3 region is CASSAGLAETQYF. DNA of the CDR3: TGTGCCAGCAGCGCTGGACTAGCGGAGACCCAGTACTTC.

This rearrangement joins TRBV29-1 to TRBJ2-6, with TRBD2 identical over 7 bases. Trimming removed 0 bases from V and 2 bases from J; junction bases left unmatched: 4. The CDR3 runs 16 residues. CDR1 and CDR2 from the germline V gene are SQVTM and ANQGSEA. This chain's CDR3 is CSVEEMAGAGANVLTF. Here the CDR3 DNA reads TGCAGCGTTGAAGAGATGGCGGGGGCTGGGGCCAACGTCCTGACTTTC.

This clone was counted a single time. This chain uses TRBV5-1 with TRBJ2-3; the match to TRBD2 covers 15 bases. The V gene end was trimmed by 2 bases and the J gene end by 7 bases; junction bases not matched to a gene: 5. This CDR3 spans 16 amino acids. Germline CDR1 SGHRS, CDR2 YFSETQ. CDR3 protein: CASSFRTSGRGNTQYF. The CDR3 region has the DNA TGCGCCAGCAGCTTTCGGACTAGCGGGAGGGGAAATACGCAGTATTTT.

The chain is built from TRBV11-2 and TRBJ2-3; 7 nucleotides match TRBD2. The CDR3 has 15 amino acids. Germline loops: CDR1 SGHAT, CDR2 FQNNGV. The junction had 5 bases not matched to a gene; V was cut back by 1 base and J by 4 bases. CDR3 amino acids: CASSLAGTTADTQYF. In DNA form, the CDR3 reads TGTGCCAGCAGCTTAGCCGGGACTACGGCAGATACGCAGTATTTT.

The J gene is TRBJ2-7, the V gene TRBV11-2; 7 bases map to TRBD1. V gave up 5 bases and J gave up 1 base; unmatched junction bases: 5. The germline V gene encodes CDR1 SGHAT and CDR2 FQNNGV. This CDR3 has 14 residues. The CDR3 loop reads CASSGTDDSYEQYF. CDR3 nucleotides: TGTGCCAGCAGCGGGACAGACGATTCCTACGAGCAGTACTTC.

This chain connects TRBV30 to TRBJ1-5; 8 nucleotides line up with TRBD1. Losses at the gene ends were 2 bases for V and 6 bases for J; bases not matched to a gene: 9. The CDR3 runs 15 residues. The V gene's germline CDR1 is GTSNPN and CDR2 SVGIG (reference sequence). The CDR3 DNA reads TGTGCCTGGAGTACCCACAGGGGGAGTGGTCAGCCCCAGCATTTT. It translates to CAWSTHRGSGQPQHF.

V and J are TRBV7-6 and TRBJ2-3; a weak D match, TRBD1 (6 bases). Between the trimmed V and J ends, which lost 1 base and 1 base, there was a span of 15 bases. Germline V gives CDR1 SGHVS, CDR2 FNYEAQ. CDR3 length: 17 residues. The CDR3: CASSLENRDIRTDTQYF. The CDR3 coding sequence is TGTGCCAGCAGCTTAGAGAACCGGGACATTCGCACAGATACGCAGTATTTT. Using reference TRBV7-6 and TRBJ2-3 for the parts outside the CDR3, the full variable domain is GAGVSQSPRYKVTKRGQDVALRCDPISGHVSLYWYRQALGQGPEFLTYFNYEAQQDKSGLPNDRFSAERPEGSISTLTIQRTEQRDSAMYRCASSLENRDIRTDTQYFGPGTRLTVL.

The V and J genes are TRBV9 and TRBJ2-1, with 7 bases identical to TRBD2. The CDR3 spans 16 residues. Germline CDR1 is SGDLS and CDR2 is YYNGEE. Trimming at V came to 4 bases and at J to 2 bases, leaving 9 bases not matched to a gene. The CDR3 sequence: CASSPDLSGTYNEQFF. The DNA of the CDR3 is TGTGCCAGCAGCCCAGACTTAAGCGGGACCTACAATGAGCAGTTCTTC.

This clone was detected once. The chain links TRBV4-2 to TRBJ2-6; the D gene could be TRBD1 or TRBD2 (5 bases each). V was cut by 0 bases and J by 0 bases, with 15 bases left in between. The CDR3 is 19 amino acids. In germline, CDR1 is LGHNA, CDR2 YNFKEQ. The CDR3 spells CASSQDSRGRFSGANVLTF. The CDR3 DNA is TGTGCCAGCAGCCAAGACTCAAGGGGACGGTTCTCTGGGGCCAACGTCCTGACTTTC.

The CDR3 protein is CASSPSDRARPYEQYF. CDR3 nucleotides: TGCGCCAGCAGTCCTTCGGACAGGGCTCGCCCCTACGAGCAGTACTTC. V gene TRBV23-1 combines with J gene TRBJ2-7, with 8 nucleotides matching TRBD1. TRBV23-1 is assigned to the ORF class and has an uncertain function. The CDR3 totals 16 residues. V shed 4 bases and J 2 bases; nucleotides not matched to a gene: 10.

The gene calls are TRBV5-1 and TRBJ1-2; D gene unclear. The CDR3 runs to 13 residues. Trimming removed 3 bases from V and 0 bases from J, with 6 bases in between. Germline values: CDR1 SGHRS, CDR2 YFSETQ. The CDR3 sequence is CASSSLPNYGYTF. The CDR3 DNA is TGCGCCAGCAGCTCCTTACCTAACTATGGCTACACCTTC.